Presented here are 26 T cell receptor beta chains from one specimen sequenced in a study of blood T cell repertoires in COVID-19 (TCRdb year 2020). The library came from the immunoSEQ multiplex PCR assay. TCRdb carries this immuneACCESS record with in-frame sequences only. Its versions omit some clonotypes, under half of them owing to an unresolved V gene in the studies checked, with the rest unexplained. This sample comprises 130,000 or so clones, roughly 90% of them detected only once. Approximately 4.5% of the sample is held by the ten biggest clonotypes. The material sequenced was peripheral blood. All receptors come from a man aged 60 to 69 with COVID-19, enrolled during active disease.

The chain is built from TRBV5-3 and TRBJ2-1; D is ambiguous. TRBV5-3 is marked as an open reading frame, function uncertain. The V and J ends lost 2 bases and 0 bases respectively, with 21 bases between them. This CDR3 contains 19 residues. CDR3 nucleotide sequence: TGTGCCAGAAGCTTTAAGGTGCTGAGACTGGCTAGCTCCTACAATGAGCAGTTCTTC. Translating it yields CARSFKVLRLASSYNEQFF.

This sequence joins TRBV6-5 and TRBJ1-2, with 7 bases identical to TRBD1. Germline assignment: CDR1 MNHEY and CDR2 SVGAGI. V was pared by 6 bases and J by 5 bases, with 6 bases of the junction left unmatched. This CDR3 region has 13 residues. The CDR3 sequence is CASSPRDRYGYTF. CDR3 in DNA: TGTGCCAGCAGCCCACGGGACAGATATGGCTACACCTTC.

The V gene is TRBV5-8, the J gene TRBJ1-2; D might be TRBD1 (5 bases). CDR3 length: 12 residues. Trimming stripped 4 bases from V and 4 bases from J, with 8 bases between. In germline, CDR1 is SGHTS, CDR2 YDEGEE. In DNA form, the CDR3 reads TGTGCCAGCAGCCCGCAGGGCTATGGCTACACCTTC. Its protein product is CASSPQGYGYTF.

This clone was counted a single time. The chain uses TRBV28 and TRBJ1-5, with D hard to call. Germline lookup yields CDR1 MDHEN and CDR2 SYDVKM. V was clipped by 5 bases and J by 6 bases, with 8 bases between them. The CDR3 is 12 amino acids. CDR3 protein: CASSPPGQPQHF. The CDR3 DNA reads as TGTGCCAGCAGTCCCCCAGGTCAGCCCCAGCATTTT.

The rearrangement uses TRBV7-8 and TRBJ1-4; D ambiguous. The V and J ends lost 0 bases and 4 bases respectively, with 6 bases between them. CDR1 and CDR2 (germline): SGHVS, FQNEAQ. The CDR3 runs 14 residues. CDR3 DNA: TGTGCCAGCAGCTTAGCTAATGTTAATGAAAAACTGTTTTTT. Translating gives CASSLANVNEKLFF.

This sequence joins TRBV7-8 and TRBJ2-1; D remains unclear. This CDR3 has 15 amino acids. The V gene's germline CDR1 is SGHVS and CDR2 FQNEAQ. V lost 0 bases, J lost 0 bases, and 6 bases lay in between. CDR3 loop: CASSLARSSYNEQFF. The CDR3 DNA follows: TGTGCCAGCAGCTTAGCGAGGAGCTCCTACAATGAGCAGTTCTTC.

The V and J genes are TRBV19 and TRBJ1-4, with TRBD1 identical over 9 bases. This CDR3 has 14 residues. The V gene's germline CDR1 is LNHDA and CDR2 SQIVND (reference sequence). Unmatched junction bases numbered 4, after V lost 3 bases and J lost 8 bases. CDR3 DNA: TGTGCCAGTAGTATCGGGACAGGGAACGAAAAACTGTTTTTT. Encoded protein: CASSIGTGNEKLFF.

V and J are TRBV7-2 and TRBJ1-4, with D possibly matching TRBD1 (6 bases). The CDR3 totals 14 residues. Trimming took 2 bases from V and 5 from J, leaving 9 bases between them. Germline values: CDR1 SGHTA, CDR2 FQGNSA. As DNA, the CDR3 is TGTGCCAGCAGCTTAAGCGGGACAAATGAAAAACTGTTTTTT. It specifies CASSLSGTNEKLFF.

This clone has a single count. V and J are TRBV6-5 and TRBJ2-6, with 8 positions matching TRBD1. The CDR3 loop spans 15 amino acids. V lost 6 bases and J lost 3; bases outside the gene matches: 4. Germline V gene data show CDR1 as MNHEY and CDR2 as SVGAGI. CDR3 region: CASSLQGVGANVLTF. The CDR3 region has the DNA TGTGCCAGCAGCTTACAGGGGGTTGGGGCCAACGTCCTGACTTTC.

The CDR3 is CASSQGQGNYGYTF. In DNA, the CDR3 is TGTGCCAGCAGCCAAGGACAGGGGAACTATGGCTACACCTTC. J is TRBJ1-2 and V is TRBV3-1 (or the pseudogene TRBV3-2); TRBD1 agrees at 8 bases. Trimming took 1 base from V and 2 from J; bases not matched to a gene: 0. Germline V gene data show CDR1 as LGHDT and CDR2 as YNNKEL (reference sequence). CDR3 length: 14 residues.

The chain joins TRBV11-2 to TRBJ2-1; D gene uncertain. This CDR3 comprises 13 residues. Trimming shortened V by 2 bases and J by 16 bases, and 18 bases separated the two germline ends. Germline CDR1 reads SGHAT; CDR2 reads FQNNGV. DNA of the CDR3: TGTGCCAGCAGCTTACTACGGGTAGAACCTCCTTTCTTC. Protein sequence: CASSLLRVEPPFF.

This clone was counted once. The chain combines TRBV9 with TRBJ2-1; maybe TRBD2 (6 bases). This CDR3 has 17 amino acids. Germline loops: CDR1 SGDLS, CDR2 YYNGEE. V was pared by 4 bases and J by 3 bases, with 20 bases between. CDR3 in amino acids: CASSPFVGGDVYNEQFF. In nucleotides, the CDR3 is TGTGCCAGCAGCCCCTTCGTGGGGGGAGACGTCTACAATGAGCAGTTCTTC.

The chain links TRBV29-1 to TRBJ1-1; D not resolved. V was pared by 5 bases and J by 1 base, with 11 bases between. Looked up from germline, CDR1 is SQVTM and CDR2 is ANQGSEA. This CDR3 is 13 amino acids long. CDR3 in amino acids: CSVSPLWNTEAFF. CDR3 DNA sequence: TGCAGCGTTTCTCCCTTATGGAACACTGAAGCTTTCTTT.

This clone was found once. The identical CDR3 is also encoded by other nucleotide sequences in the sample. The chain links TRBV15 to TRBJ2-5; 7 nucleotides match TRBD1. The CDR3 runs to 14 residues. CDR1 is LNHNV, CDR2 YYDKDF, per germline (reference sequence). Trimming cost V 3 bases and J 1 base; bases outside gene matches: 2. In DNA, the CDR3 is TGTGCCACCAGCAGGGACAGGTCCCAAGAGACCCAGTACTTC. It is translated as CATSRDRSQETQYF.

V and J are TRBV4-1 and TRBJ2-7, with 7 nucleotides matching TRBD1. V dropped 1 base and J dropped 0; count of bases not matched to a gene: 6. Germline lookup yields CDR1 MGHRA and CDR2 YSYEKL. The CDR3 consists of 16 residues. Written as DNA, the CDR3 is TGCGCCAGCAGCCAAGGTGGGACAGTGAGCTCCTACGAGCAGTACTTC. This encodes CASSQGGTVSSYEQYF.

The CDR3 coding sequence is TGTGCCAGCAGTTACAGGGAGGGCACTGAAGCTTTCTTT. Its protein product is CASSYREGTEAFF. The rearrangement joins TRBV27 to TRBJ1-1; a weak D match, TRBD1 (6 bases). There are 13 residues in the CDR3. Per germline, CDR1 MNHEY and CDR2 SMNVEV (reference sequence). Trimming took 4 bases from V and 4 from J, leaving 10 bases between them.

J is TRBJ1-6 and V is TRBV5-4; 8 bases agree with TRBD1. Germline CDR1 and CDR2: SGHNT and YYREEE (reference sequence). Unmatched junction bases numbered 12, after V lost 0 bases and J lost 10 bases. The CDR3 has 17 residues. CDR3 coding DNA: TGTGCCAGCAGCTTGGCAGGGGGCCCTACGGTGGAATCACCCCTCCACTTT. Its protein is CASSLAGGPTVESPLHF.

This rearrangement joins TRBV4-2 to TRBJ1-2, with D maybe TRBD1 (6 bases). This CDR3 has 15 residues. Between the trimmed V and J ends, which lost 4 bases and 5 bases, there was a span of 17 bases. Germline CDR1 LGHNA, CDR2 YNFKEQ. The CDR3 sequence is CASSPYPPRGYGYTF. The DNA for the CDR3 is TGTGCCAGCAGCCCATACCCCCCCAGGGGATATGGCTACACCTTC.

The gene calls are TRBV6-6 and TRBJ1-6, with no clear D. Deletions cut 9 bases from V and 0 bases from J, with 9 bases between. The CDR3 runs to 14 residues. The germline V gene encodes CDR1 MNHNY and CDR2 SVGAGI (reference sequence). The CDR3 here is CASTSYSYNSPLHF. In nucleotides, the CDR3 is TGTGCCAGTACTTCTTACTCCTATAATTCACCCCTCCACTTT.

V and J are TRBV28 and TRBJ2-3, with D possibly TRBD2 on 6 matching bases. The CDR3 runs to 15 residues. CDR1 MDHEN and CDR2 SYDVKM come from the germline V gene. Trimming took off 3 bases at V and 3 bases at J, with 13 bases between the two ends. The CDR3 DNA follows: TGTGCCAGCAGTTTTTTGAGGGGAGGAACAGATACGCAGTATTTT. Its translation is CASSFLRGGTDTQYF.

The J gene is TRBJ1-2, the V gene TRBV7-2; D ambiguous. Germline V gene data show CDR1 as SGHTA and CDR2 as FQGNSA. Trimming left V 4 bases short and J 5 bases short, with 2 bases between. CDR3 length: 10 residues. The CDR3 loop is CASSSYGYTF. CDR3 DNA sequence: TGTGCCAGCAGCTCTTATGGCTACACCTTC.

This clone was recorded only once. The chain links TRBV6-2 or TRBV6-3 to TRBJ1-5; D unclear. V was trimmed by 4 bases and J by 9 bases, leaving 7 bases between them. Germline CDR1 MNHEY, CDR2 SVGEGT. The CDR3 has 11 residues. DNA for the CDR3: TGTGCCAGCAGTTTCGCCGGGCCCCAGCATTTT. This sequence encodes CASSFAGPQHF.

The V call is TRBV11-2, the J call TRBJ1-2, with D hard to call. There are 14 residues in the CDR3. V lost 5 bases, J lost 4 bases, and 14 bases lay in between. Germline-derived CDR1 and CDR2 are SGHAT and FQNNGV. The CDR3 sequence: CASSPPAAFYGYTF. DNA of the CDR3: TGTGCCAGCAGCCCCCCGGCGGCTTTCTATGGCTACACCTTC.

The rearrangement joins TRBV30 to TRBJ1-1; TRBD1 matches at 10 bases. The germline CDR1 and CDR2 sequences are GTSNPN and SVGIG (reference sequence). V shed 1 base, J shed 4 bases, and the junction held 0 bases outside the gene matches. The CDR3 has 13 amino acids. In nucleotides, the CDR3 is TGTGCCTGGAGTGGGACAGGGGGCACTGAAGCTTTCTTT. This gives the protein CAWSGTGGTEAFF.

V gene TRBV4-2 combines with J gene TRBJ1-5, with D unclear. The V end lost 3 bases, the J end lost 5 bases, and 14 bases lay between the germline ends. Germline V gene data show CDR1 as LGHNA and CDR2 as YNFKEQ. CDR3 length: 15 residues. The CDR3 region has the DNA TGTGCCAGCAGCCAGTCGAGGGCAGAGGATCAGCCCCAGCATTTT. As protein: CASSQSRAEDQPQHF.

This chain connects TRBV28 to TRBJ2-7; D not resolved. The CDR3 runs to 12 residues. Germline CDR1 is MDHEN and CDR2 is SYDVKM. The V end was cut by 3 bases, the J end by 6 bases, with 9 bases between. Here the CDR3 reads CASSFEVGEQYF. The CDR3 DNA reads as TGTGCCAGCAGTTTTGAGGTTGGCGAGCAGTACTTC.